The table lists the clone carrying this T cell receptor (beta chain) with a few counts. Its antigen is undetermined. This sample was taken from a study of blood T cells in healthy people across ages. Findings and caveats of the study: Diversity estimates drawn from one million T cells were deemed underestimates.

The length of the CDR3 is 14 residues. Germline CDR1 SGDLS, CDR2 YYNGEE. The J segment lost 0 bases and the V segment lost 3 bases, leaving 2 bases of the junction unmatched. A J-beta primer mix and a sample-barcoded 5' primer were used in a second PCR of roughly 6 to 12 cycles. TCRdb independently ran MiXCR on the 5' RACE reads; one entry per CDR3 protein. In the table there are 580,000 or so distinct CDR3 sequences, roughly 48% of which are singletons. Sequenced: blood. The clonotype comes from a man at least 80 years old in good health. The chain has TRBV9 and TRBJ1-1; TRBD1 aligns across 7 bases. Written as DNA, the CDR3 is TGTGCCAGCAGCGCGGACAGGCTGAACACTGAAGCTTTCTTT. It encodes CASSADRLNTEAFF.